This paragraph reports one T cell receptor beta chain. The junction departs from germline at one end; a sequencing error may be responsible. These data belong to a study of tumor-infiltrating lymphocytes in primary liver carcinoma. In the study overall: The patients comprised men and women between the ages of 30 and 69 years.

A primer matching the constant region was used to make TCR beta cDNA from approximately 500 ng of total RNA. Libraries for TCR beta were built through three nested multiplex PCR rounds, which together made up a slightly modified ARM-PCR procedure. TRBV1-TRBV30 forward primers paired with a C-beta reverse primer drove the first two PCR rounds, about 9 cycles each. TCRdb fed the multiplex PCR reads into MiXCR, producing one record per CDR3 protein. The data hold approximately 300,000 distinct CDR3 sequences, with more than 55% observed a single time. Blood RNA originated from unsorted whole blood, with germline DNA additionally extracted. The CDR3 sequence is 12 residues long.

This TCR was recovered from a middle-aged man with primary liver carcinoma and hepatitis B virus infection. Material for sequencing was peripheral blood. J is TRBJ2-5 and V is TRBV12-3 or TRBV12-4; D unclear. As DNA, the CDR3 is TGTGCCTGCAGTTTTTATTCAGAGACCCAGTACTTC. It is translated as CACSFYSETQYF.